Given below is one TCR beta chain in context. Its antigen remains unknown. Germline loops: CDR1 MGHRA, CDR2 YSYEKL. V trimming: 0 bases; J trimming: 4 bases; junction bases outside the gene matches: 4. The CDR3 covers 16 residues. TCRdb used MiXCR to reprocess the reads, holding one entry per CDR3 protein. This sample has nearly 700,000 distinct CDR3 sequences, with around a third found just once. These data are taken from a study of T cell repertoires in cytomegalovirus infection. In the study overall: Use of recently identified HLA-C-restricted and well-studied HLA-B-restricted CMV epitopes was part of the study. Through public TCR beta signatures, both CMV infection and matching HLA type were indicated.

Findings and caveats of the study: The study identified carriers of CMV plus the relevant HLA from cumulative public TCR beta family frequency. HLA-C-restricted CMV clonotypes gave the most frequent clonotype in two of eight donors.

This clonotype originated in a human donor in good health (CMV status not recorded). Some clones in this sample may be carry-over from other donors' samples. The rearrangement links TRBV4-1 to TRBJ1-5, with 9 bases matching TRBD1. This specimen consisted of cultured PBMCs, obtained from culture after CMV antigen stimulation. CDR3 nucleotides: TGCGCCAGCAGCCAAGATGGAGGGACAGGGAATCAGCCCCAGCATTTT. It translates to CASSQDGGTGNQPQHF.